Shown below are 7 T cell receptor beta chains from a single sample sequenced in a study of TIL therapy for anti-PD-1-resistant metastatic lung cancer. Time point denoted: pre-treatment sample, taken before nivolumab and TIL therapy. This was the immunoSEQ v3 assay. Method: immunoSEQ multiplex PCR; TCRdb's copy keeps in-frame clones and lacks some. This sample carries some 60,000 clones, under 75% of them seen once, and the ten largest clones take 5.5% to 8.5%. Source: blood, taken at baseline. The source is a person aged 25 to 80 with non-small cell lung cancer.

This clone was counted a few times. V is TRBV6-6 and J is TRBJ2-2; 9 bases are shared with TRBD1. This CDR3 is built from 16 residues. CDR1 is MNHNY and CDR2 is SVGAGI in the germline V gene (reference sequence). The V and J ends lost 6 bases and 6 bases, in that order; junction bases with no gene match: 11. CDR3 loop: CASRSPGQGSAGELFF. In nucleotides, the CDR3 is TGTGCCAGCAGATCTCCGGGACAGGGTTCCGCCGGGGAGCTGTTTTTT.

J is TRBJ2-3 and V is TRBV7-2; TRBD2 matches at 11 bases. The CDR3 spans 16 residues. The V segment lost 6 bases and the J segment 3 bases; nucleotides outside the gene matches: 8. CDR1 SGHTA and CDR2 FQGNSA come from the germline V gene. CDR3 amino acids: CASRIAPSGGTDTQYF. The CDR3 DNA sequence: TGTGCCAGCAGAATAGCGCCTAGCGGGGGGACAGATACGCAGTATTTT.

The chain employs TRBV5-1 and TRBJ1-3; D unclear. CDR1 and CDR2 from the germline V gene are SGHRS and YFSETQ. V was pared by 0 bases and J by 0 bases, with 7 bases between. The CDR3 spans 15 residues. The DNA for the CDR3 is TGCGCCAGCAGCTTGGACGGCAACTCTGGAAACACCATATATTTT. Protein product: CASSLDGNSGNTIYF.

V is TRBV30 and J is TRBJ2-7; perhaps D is TRBD1 or TRBD2 (5 bases each). V was cut by 5 bases and J by 5 bases, with 16 bases left in between. CDR3 length: 13 amino acids. The germline gives CDR1 GTSNPN, CDR2 SVGIG (reference sequence). The CDR3: CAWRGQGSHEQYF. The CDR3 region has the DNA TGTGCCTGGCGGGGCCAGGGAAGCCACGAGCAGTACTTC.

This clone was found once. V gene TRBV27 combines with J gene TRBJ1-1; D remains ambiguous. The CDR3 totals 15 residues. Trimming left V 4 bases short and J 5 bases short, with 17 bases between. The germline gives CDR1 MNHEY, CDR2 SMNVEV (reference sequence). The CDR3 DNA sequence: TGTGCCAGCAGTTCCGCCGGAGGTTTCGGAACTGAAGCTTTCTTT. This encodes CASSSAGGFGTEAFF.

The genes are TRBV25-1 and TRBJ2-7; 7 bases are a match to TRBD2. The V gene end was trimmed by 8 bases and the J gene end by 6 bases; junction bases not matched to a gene: 13. Germline lookup yields CDR1 MGHDK and CDR2 SYGVNS. The CDR3 totals 14 residues. CDR3 nucleotide sequence: TGTGCCAGCGCCCTGGCGGGAGTTTCAGGCGAGCAGTACTTC. It yields the protein CASALAGVSGEQYF.

J is TRBJ2-1 and V is TRBV29-1; 7 bases are a match to TRBD1. The V segment lost 7 bases and the J segment 4 bases; nucleotides outside the gene matches: 10. The length of the CDR3 is 14 residues. Germline V CDR1 and CDR2: SQVTM, ANQGSEA. This CDR3 reads CSGKRGLGYNEQFF. The CDR3 DNA reads TGCAGCGGCAAAAGGGGGCTCGGGTACAATGAGCAGTTCTTC.